Shown below are 2 T cell receptor beta chains from a single sample sequenced in a study of blood T cell repertoires in COVID-19. Sequencing was performed with immunoSEQ multiplex PCR; in TCRdb, only in-frame clones are kept and a portion is missing. The sample holds 200,000 to 250,000 clones; approximately 90% are singletons and the top ten take over 0.75%. The source material was peripheral blood. These receptor sequences come from a man aged 60 to 75 with COVID-19, enrolled during active disease.

The CDR3: CASSPTSGPNEQFF. The CDR3 DNA reads TGTGCCAGCAGCCCGACTAGCGGACCGAATGAGCAGTTCTTC. The rearrangement uses TRBV4-2 and TRBJ2-1; TRBD2 agrees at 9 bases. The ends lost 4 bases at V and 7 bases at J; junction bases unmatched: 5. The CDR3 totals 14 residues. From germline, CDR1 is LGHNA and CDR2 YNFKEQ.

This rearrangement joins TRBV30 to TRBJ1-2; the match to TRBD1 covers 7 bases. V was pared by 5 bases and J by 6 bases, with 9 bases of the junction left unmatched. CDR1 and CDR2 (germline): GTSNPN, SVGIG (reference sequence). This CDR3 is 13 amino acids long. CDR3 loop: CAWALRGVDGYTF. The CDR3 nucleotides read TGTGCCTGGGCCCTCAGGGGGGTGGATGGCTACACCTTC.